These 15 T cell receptor beta chains were sequenced from one sample in a study of blood T cell repertoires in COVID-19. Sequencing was performed with immunoSEQ multiplex PCR; in TCRdb, only in-frame clones are kept and a portion is missing. The sample comprises some 150,000 clones, 84% of which are singletons, and 4.8% rests with the top ten. Input material: peripheral blood. All receptors come from a human donor in a cohort sampled during active COVID-19.

This clone was observed a handful of times. The chain couples TRBV27 to TRBJ1-1; 7 nucleotides agree with TRBD1. The J segment lost 1 base and the V segment lost 8 bases, leaving 1 base of the junction unmatched. The CDR3 length is 12 residues. Germline CDR1 MNHEY, CDR2 SMNVEV (reference sequence). The CDR3 nucleotides are TGTGCCAGCCGGGACAGGAACACTGAAGCTTTCTTT. Translation gives CASRDRNTEAFF.

The chain couples TRBV7-2 to TRBJ1-3; no reliable D call. Per the germline V gene, CDR1 is SGHTA and CDR2 is FQGNSA. This CDR3 has 13 residues. Trimming left V 6 bases short and J 4 bases short, with 10 bases between. The CDR3 sequence: CASSPLLGNTIYF. The CDR3 nucleotides are TGTGCCAGCAGTCCTCTCTTAGGAAACACCATATATTTT. Full variable domain (rest looked up from reference TRBV7-2 and TRBJ1-3): GAGVSQSPSNKVTEKGKDVELRCDPISGHTALYWYRQSLGQGLEFLIYFQGNSAPDKSGLPSDRFSAERTGGSVSTLTIQRTQQEDSAVYLCASSPLLGNTIYFGEGSWLTVV.

DNA of the CDR3: TGTGCCAGCAGTCGGGACAGGGAACTCTATGGCTACACCTTC. This sequence encodes CASSRDRELYGYTF. J is TRBJ1-2 and V is TRBV6-5, with TRBD1 matching over 9 bases. This CDR3 comprises 14 residues. Trimming removed 5 bases from V and 4 bases from J; junction bases left unmatched: 5. Per the germline V gene, CDR1 is MNHEY and CDR2 is SVGAGI.

The rearrangement links TRBV7-9 to TRBJ2-5, with TRBD2 matching 9 bases. V was clipped by 5 bases and J by 2 bases; unmatched bases: 12. The CDR3 sequence is 17 residues long. The germline V gene has CDR1 SEHNR and CDR2 FQNEAQ (reference sequence). CDR3 in amino acids: CASSPLGSGRRQETQYF. The DNA for the CDR3 is TGTGCCAGCAGCCCCCTCGGGAGCGGGAGGAGGCAAGAGACCCAGTACTTC. Drawing the rest from reference TRBV7-9 and TRBJ2-5, the complete variable domain is DTGVSQNPRHKITKRGQNVTFRCDPISEHNRLYWYRQTLGQGPEFLTYFQNEAQLEKSRLLSDRFSAERPKGSFSTLEIQRTEQGDSAMYLCASSPLGSGRRQETQYFGPGTRLLVL.

A single count supports this clone. The chain uses TRBV5-1 and TRBJ2-5, with TRBD2 matching 7 bases. Germline trimming cut 4 bases from V and 3 bases from J; bases unmatched to any gene: 9. This CDR3 comprises 15 residues. CDR1 and CDR2 (germline): SGHRS, YFSETQ. The CDR3 region is CASSGSGANEETQYF. The DNA for the CDR3 is TGCGCCAGCAGCGGGAGCGGGGCAAATGAAGAGACCCAGTACTTC.

The chain has TRBV13 and TRBJ2-5; D perhaps matches TRBD2 (6 bases). This CDR3 region has 16 residues. Trimming left V 0 bases short and J 5 bases short, with 16 bases between. CDR1 and CDR2 (germline): PRHDT, FYEKMQ (reference sequence). The CDR3: CASSLGAGLTVETQYF. CDR3 in DNA: TGTGCCAGCAGCTTAGGGGCGGGGTTAACAGTGGAGACCCAGTACTTC.

V gene TRBV3-1 (or the pseudogene TRBV3-2) combines with J gene TRBJ1-1; no reliable D call. The germline V gene has CDR1 LGHDT and CDR2 YNNKEL (reference sequence). This CDR3 has 15 amino acids. V was cut by 5 bases and J by 1 base, with 14 bases left in between. CDR3 nucleotides: TGTGCCAGCAGCGCCGGAGGAACTTCGAACACTGAAGCTTTCTTT. Its translation is CASSAGGTSNTEAFF.

The rearrangement joins TRBV5-6 to TRBJ2-1, with TRBD1 matching 8 bases. Germline-derived CDR1 and CDR2 are SGHDT and YYEEEE. This CDR3 is 17 amino acids long. With V trimmed by 3 bases and J by 4 bases, 12 bases remained unmatched. The CDR3 sequence is CASSSRAAGGKYNEQFF. The CDR3 DNA follows: TGTGCCAGCAGCTCACGTGCCGCAGGGGGCAAGTACAATGAGCAGTTCTTC.

The chain uses TRBV10-2 and TRBJ2-5, with 10 bases fitting TRBD2. With V trimmed by 10 bases and J by 5 bases, 10 bases remained unmatched. Germline V gene sequence: CDR1 WSHSY, CDR2 SAAADI. The CDR3 is 14 amino acids. The CDR3 sequence: CATKAGGSFETQYF. DNA for the CDR3: TGCGCCACCAAAGCGGGGGGGTCCTTTGAGACCCAGTACTTC.

V usage is TRBV27 and J usage is TRBJ2-7; 11 bases align to TRBD1. V shed 5 bases and J 7 bases; nucleotides not matched to a gene: 7. Germline V lookup: CDR1 MNHEY, CDR2 SMNVEV (reference sequence). The CDR3 runs to 14 residues. Here the CDR3 DNA reads TGTGCCAGCAGTGGGCGGACAGGGGGCAGAGAGCAGTACTTC. Translation: CASSGRTGGREQYF.

The chain employs TRBV3-1 (or the pseudogene TRBV3-2) and TRBJ1-5; D not certain. V lost 1 base and J lost 0, with 7 bases in between. Germline CDR1 and CDR2: LGHDT and YNNKEL (reference sequence). The CDR3 consists of 15 residues. CDR3 bases: TGTGCCAGCAGCCAAGGTGGCCATAGCAATCAGCCCCAGCATTTT. It translates to CASSQGGHSNQPQHF.

V is TRBV11-2 and J is TRBJ2-5; 9 bases are a match to TRBD2. This CDR3 is 17 amino acids long. The germline V gene has CDR1 SGHAT and CDR2 FQNNGV. V dropped 1 base and J dropped 1; count of bases not matched to a gene: 7. For the CDR3, the DNA is TGTGCCAGCAGCTTAGGTAACTTAGCGGGAGTCCAAGAGACCCAGTACTTC. It codes for CASSLGNLAGVQETQYF. The entire variable domain, with the rest obtained from reference TRBV11-2 and TRBJ2-5, is as follows: EAGVAQSPRYKIIEKRQSVAFWCNPISGHATLYWYQQILGQGPKLLIQFQNNGVVDDSQLPKDRFSAERLKGVDSTLKIQPAKLEDSAVYLCASSLGNLAGVQETQYFGPGTRLLVL.

This chain uses TRBV5-6 with TRBJ2-7; D is perhaps TRBD2 (5 bases). Per the germline V gene, CDR1 is SGHDT and CDR2 is YYEEEE. Trimming cost V 2 bases and J 5 bases, with 11 bases left between them. This CDR3 is 13 amino acids long. In DNA, the CDR3 is TGTGCCAGCAGCTTAGGGAGCGGAGACGAGCAGTACTTC. Translated: CASSLGSGDEQYF.

The chain uses TRBV27 and TRBJ2-6, with TRBD2 matching over 11 bases. With V trimmed by 8 bases and J by 0 bases, 9 bases remained unmatched. Germline V gene data show CDR1 as MNHEY and CDR2 as SMNVEV (reference sequence). The CDR3 runs 18 residues. The CDR3, as DNA: TGTGCCAGCCCGGCGAGACTAGCGGGACTCTCTGGGGCCAACGTCCTGACTTTC. Protein sequence: CASPARLAGLSGANVLTF.

CDR3 in amino acids: CASKTLDRATEAFF. In DNA, the CDR3 is TGTGCCAGTAAGACTTTAGACAGGGCCACTGAAGCTTTCTTT. The V gene is TRBV19, the J gene TRBJ1-1, with 7 positions matching TRBD1. The junction had 9 bases not matched to a gene; V was cut back by 7 bases and J by 4 bases. This CDR3 contains 14 residues. Per the germline V gene, CDR1 is LNHDA and CDR2 is SQIVND (reference sequence).